Listed here are 23 T cell receptor beta chains from one sample, sequenced in a study of post-analysis software for immune sequencing data. Study-level findings and limits: There were about five TRBV segments more frequent in patients than controls, and TRBV5-6, TRBV5-1 and TRBV20-1 were among them.

Researchers reported that TCR beta cDNA libraries carried unique molecular identifiers. Via MiXCR, TCRdb re-called the PCR reads, giving one row per CDR3 protein. In the table there are about 540,000 distinct CDR3 sequences, around 36% of which are singletons. These receptors' antigens are unknown. Sequences were obtained from blood. All receptors derive from a girl younger than 18 with multiple sclerosis.

The genes are TRBV5-1 and TRBJ2-1, with D maybe TRBD2 (6 bases). Germline lookup yields CDR1 SGHRS and CDR2 YFSETQ. The CDR3 sequence is 14 residues long. V was clipped by 3 bases and J by 1 base, with 8 bases between them. In DNA, the CDR3 is TGCGCCAGCAGCTCGGGACTTTCCTACAATGAGCAGTTCTTC. This translates into CASSSGLSYNEQFF.

V gene TRBV6-5 combines with J gene TRBJ2-1, with 7 bases matching TRBD1. The CDR3 totals 16 residues. CDR1 is MNHEY and CDR2 is SVGAGI in the germline V gene. V lost 6 bases, J lost 3 bases, and 11 bases stayed unmatched. Written as DNA, the CDR3 is TGTGCCAGCAGAGGGGGCAGGCCACCTTACTACAATGAGCAGTTCTTC. Its protein is CASRGGRPPYYNEQFF.

This clonotype was found a few times. The genes are TRBV5-1 and TRBJ2-5, with 9 nucleotides matching TRBD2. Germline V CDR1 and CDR2: SGHRS, YFSETQ. CDR3 length: 13 amino acids. The ends lost 7 bases at V and 5 bases at J; junction bases unmatched: 6. CDR3 region: CASFAGGLETQYF. The CDR3 nucleotides read TGCGCCAGCTTTGCGGGGGGGCTCGAGACCCAGTACTTC.

This clonotype was counted only a few times. J is TRBJ2-3 and V is TRBV29-1, with D possibly being TRBD1 (8 bases). The V end was cut by 6 bases, the J end by 3 bases, with 22 bases between. This CDR3 contains 16 residues. CDR1 is SQVTM and CDR2 is ANQGSEA in the germline V gene. The chain's CDR3 is CSVAYRTGRGTDTQYF. The CDR3 region has the DNA TGCAGCGTCGCCTACCGGACAGGGCGGGGGACAGATACGCAGTATTTT.

The chain joins TRBV24-1 to TRBJ2-3, with D possibly TRBD1 on 5 matching bases. V gave up 0 bases and J gave up 2 bases, with 8 bases separating them. This CDR3 spans 15 amino acids. Germline-derived CDR1 and CDR2 are KGHDR and SFDVKD. CDR3 residues: CATSDLDSLTDTQYF. The CDR3 bases are TGTGCCACCAGTGATTTGGACAGCCTCACAGATACGCAGTATTTT.

This clonotype was found a few times. The chain uses TRBV6-6 and TRBJ2-7, with 11 bases fitting TRBD2. Germline assignment: CDR1 MNHNY and CDR2 SVGAGI (reference sequence). V lost 6 bases, J lost 0 bases, and 4 bases stayed unmatched. The CDR3 loop spans 15 amino acids. CDR3 sequence reads: CASRPTSGASYEQYF. Written as DNA, the CDR3 is TGTGCCAGCAGGCCGACTAGCGGGGCCTCCTACGAGCAGTACTTC.

The chain carries TRBV7-8 and TRBJ1-2; TRBD1 matches 10 bases. J was trimmed by 4 bases and V by 5 bases; bases with no gene match: 7. The length of the CDR3 is 15 residues. The germline V gene has CDR1 SGHVS and CDR2 FQNEAQ. CDR3 in DNA: TGTGCCAGCAGCAACGGGGACAGGGGACCCTATGGCTACACCTTC. As protein: CASSNGDRGPYGYTF.

This clonotype was recorded at least ten times. This sequence joins TRBV7-2 and TRBJ2-1; TRBD2 matches at 14 bases. Germline CDR1 and CDR2: SGHTA and FQGNSA. This CDR3 has 16 amino acids. Trimming cost V 5 bases and J 9 bases; bases outside gene matches: 9. The CDR3 spells CASSIMRLAGGIEQFF. The CDR3 DNA sequence: TGTGCCAGCAGCATCATGCGACTAGCGGGGGGGATTGAGCAGTTCTTC.

This clonotype has more than one count but fewer than ten. This chain joins TRBV28 and TRBJ1-3; a weak D match, TRBD1 (6 bases). CDR1 is MDHEN, CDR2 SYDVKM, per germline. Between the trimmed V and J ends, which lost 8 bases and 0 bases, there was a span of 17 bases. The CDR3 spans 16 residues. CDR3 in DNA: TGTGCCAGCGACTCGAGGGGGACCCTCTCTGGAAACACCATATATTTT. It specifies CASDSRGTLSGNTIYF.

This clonotype has ten or more counts. This chain links TRBV3-1 with TRBJ2-5; D call uncertain. The germline gives CDR1 LGHDT, CDR2 YNNKEL (reference sequence). V was shortened by 4 bases and J by 1 base, with 10 bases between the two germline ends. The CDR3 is made up of 14 amino acids. CDR3 residues: CASSLNGVQETQYF. CDR3 bases: TGTGCCAGCAGCCTCAACGGAGTCCAAGAGACCCAGTACTTC.

This clonotype has a handful of counts. This sequence joins TRBV12-3 or TRBV12-4 and TRBJ2-6; D gene unclear. This CDR3 has 18 residues. The V end lost 2 bases, the J end lost 0 bases, and 14 bases lay between the germline ends. The CDR3 loop reads CASSLLGRQSSGANVLTF. The CDR3 DNA is TGTGCCAGCAGTTTACTTGGCAGGCAGAGCTCTGGGGCCAACGTCCTGACTTTC.

CDR3 region: CASSLGGHNSDTQYF. The DNA for the CDR3 is TGTGCCAGCAGCTTAGGAGGGCATAACTCAGATACGCAGTATTTT. The chain links TRBV11-2 to TRBJ2-3; a possible D gene is TRBD2 (5 bases). The CDR3 has 15 residues. Germline V gene data show CDR1 as SGHAT and CDR2 as FQNNGV. The germline V and J ends were trimmed by 1 base and 4 bases, with 12 bases remaining between them. Full variable domain (outside the CDR3, taken from reference TRBV11-2 and TRBJ2-3): EAGVAQSPRYKIIEKRQSVAFWCNPISGHATLYWYQQILGQGPKLLIQFQNNGVVDDSQLPKDRFSAERLKGVDSTLKIQPAKLEDSAVYLCASSLGGHNSDTQYFGPGTRLTVL.

This clonotype has only one observation. A read error may produce the germline difference seen at one junction end. V is TRBV2 and J is TRBJ2-3; D is unclear. The CDR3 contains 13 residues. Germline CDR1 reads SNHLY; CDR2 reads FYNNEI. CDR3 bases: TGTGCCAGCAGTCCACGACGCACAGATACGCGGTATTTT. It is translated as CASSPRRTDTRYF.

This clonotype has just a few counts. The rearrangement uses TRBV5-1 and TRBJ2-5; D might be TRBD2 (6 bases). CDR1 and CDR2 (germline): SGHRS, YFSETQ. CDR3 length equals 17 residues. The V gene lost 1 base and the J gene lost 3 bases, with 19 bases spanning the gap. The DNA for the CDR3 is TGCGCCAGCAGCTTGCCCGTCCAGCGGGCTATCGAAGAGACCCAGTACTTC. Translated: CASSLPVQRAIEETQYF. The full variable domain, completed using reference TRBV5-1 and TRBJ2-5, is KAGVTQTPRYLIKTRGQQVTLSCSPISGHRSVSWYQQTPGQGLQFLFEYFSETQRNKGNFPGRFSGRQFSNSRSEMNVSTLELGDSALYLCASSLPVQRAIEETQYFGPGTRLLVL.

Regarding this clonotype: The junction departs from the called germline gene at one end, perhaps through a read error. The V and J genes are TRBV20-1 and TRBJ1-6; D is perhaps TRBD1 (5 bases). Germline V lookup: CDR1 DFQATT, CDR2 SNEGSKA (reference sequence). There are 14 residues in the CDR3. The CDR3 reads CSAIQTVLNSPPHF. Written as DNA, the CDR3 is TGCAGTGCAATTCAGACAGTGTTGAATTCACCCCCCCACTTT.

The chain couples TRBV10-3 to TRBJ2-1, with a possible D match to TRBD2 (5 bases). The CDR3 is 13 residues long. V lost 7 bases to trimming and J lost 4 bases, with 11 bases between them. The V gene's germline CDR1 is ENHRY and CDR2 SYGVKD. The CDR3 is CAIKRRQYNEQFF. The CDR3 region has the DNA TGTGCCATCAAGCGGCGTCAATACAATGAGCAGTTCTTC.

The CDR3 region has the DNA TGTGCCAGCAGTGTAGGGCGGCGGGAGCCCCAGCATTTT. Residues: CASSVGRREPQHF. The rearrangement links TRBV6-1 to TRBJ1-5; D not resolved. CDR1 and CDR2 from the germline V gene are MNHNS and SASEGT. The V gene lost 4 bases and the J gene lost 8 bases, with 12 bases spanning the gap. The CDR3 sequence is 13 residues long.

This clonotype was counted ten times or more. This chain joins TRBV20-1 and TRBJ2-5; D might be TRBD1 (5 bases). The V end was cut by 5 bases, the J end by 0 bases, with 16 bases between. The CDR3 loop spans 15 amino acids. The germline gives CDR1 DFQATT, CDR2 SNEGSKA (reference sequence). The CDR3 DNA reads TGCAGTGCTCAAGATGGGGCAAGGGACCAAGAGACCCAGTACTTC. It translates to CSAQDGARDQETQYF.

The V call is TRBV29-1, the J call TRBJ2-4, with 12 bases lining up with TRBD1. The trim removed 6 bases at V and 9 bases at J, leaving 6 bases unmatched. Germline CDR1 and CDR2: SQVTM and ANQGSEA. The CDR3 sequence is 13 residues long. In DNA form, the CDR3 reads TGCAGCGTGGACCCGGGACAGGGGGCCATTCAGTACTTC. It encodes CSVDPGQGAIQYF.

This clonotype occurred a few times. J is TRBJ1-1 and V is TRBV10-2, with TRBD1 as a possible D gene (5 bases). Germline CDR1 and CDR2: WSHSY and SAAADI. V lost 6 bases, J lost 4 bases, and 12 bases lay in between. The CDR3 is made up of 13 amino acids. The CDR3 is CASRQTAPTEAFF. The DNA of the CDR3 is TGCGCCAGCAGGCAGACAGCCCCCACTGAAGCTTTCTTT.

This clonotype was observed a handful of times. The rearrangement uses TRBV6-5 and TRBJ1-6; D might be TRBD1 (6 bases). V dropped 2 bases and J dropped 7 bases, with 21 bases sitting between them. The length of the CDR3 is 18 residues. Germline values: CDR1 MNHEY, CDR2 SVGAGI. The CDR3 region has the DNA TGTGCCAGCAGTTACAACAGGGCACTAGGAGAACGAAATTCACCCCTCCACTTT. It is translated as CASSYNRALGERNSPLHF.

The chain uses TRBV5-5 and TRBJ2-4, with no clear D. V shed 0 bases and J shed 0 bases, with 10 bases lying between them. The CDR3 contains 16 residues. Per germline, CDR1 SGHKS and CDR2 YYEKEE (reference sequence). The CDR3 nucleotides are TGTGCCAGCAGCTTGGTGCCAGAGCTAGCCAAAAACATTCAGTACTTC. Translated: CASSLVPELAKNIQYF.

The chain combines TRBV6-5 with TRBJ2-1; 12 bases agree with TRBD2. The CDR3 consists of 17 residues. V shed 0 bases, J shed 3 bases, and the junction held 3 bases outside the gene matches. Per germline, CDR1 MNHEY and CDR2 SVGAGI. The CDR3 DNA follows: TGTGCCAGCAGTTACTCTCTAGCGGGGGGGGTCTACAATGAGCAGTTCTTC. Amino acids: CASSYSLAGGVYNEQFF.